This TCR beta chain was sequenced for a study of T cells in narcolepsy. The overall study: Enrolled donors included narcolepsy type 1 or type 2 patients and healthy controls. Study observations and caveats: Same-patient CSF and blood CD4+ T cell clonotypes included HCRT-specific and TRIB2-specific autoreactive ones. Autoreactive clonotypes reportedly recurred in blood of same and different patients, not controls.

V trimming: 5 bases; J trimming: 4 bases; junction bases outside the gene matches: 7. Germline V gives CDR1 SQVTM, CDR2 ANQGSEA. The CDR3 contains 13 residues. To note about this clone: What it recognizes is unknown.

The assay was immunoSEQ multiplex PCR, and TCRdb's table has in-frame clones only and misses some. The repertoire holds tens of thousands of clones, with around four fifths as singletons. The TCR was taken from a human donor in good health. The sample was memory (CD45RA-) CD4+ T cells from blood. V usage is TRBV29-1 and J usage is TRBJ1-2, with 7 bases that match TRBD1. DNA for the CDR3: TGCAGCGTTAGACAGGGTCAAATCTATGGCTACACCTTC. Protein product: CSVRQGQIYGYTF.